This T cell receptor beta chain is drawn from a study of T cells in Graves' hyperthyroidism and ophthalmopathy. The overall study: Peripheral blood sampling occurred at initial diagnosis, before any treatment.

Researchers amplified the TCR beta CDR3 regions from RNA transcripts. Carried out on the TCR CDR3, a first-round RT-PCR used the HTBI primer set. TCRdb reanalysed the multiplex PCR reads using MiXCR and keeps one entry per CDR3 protein. Of hundreds of thousands of distinct CDR3 sequences in the sample, 12% to 15% are singletons; the top ten hold around 9.6%. The sequencing input was blood. The TCR comes from a woman younger than 35 with Graves' hyperthyroidism.

CDR3 loop: CASSIGLAGLFF. The CDR3 region has the DNA TGTGCCAGCAGCATAGGACTAGCGGGATTGTTCTTC. The chain links TRBV28 to TRBJ2-1; 12 nucleotides match TRBD2. Germline V gene data show CDR1 as MDHEN and CDR2 as SYDVKM. The CDR3 has 12 residues. V lost 6 bases to trimming and J lost 15 bases; unmatched junction nucleotides: 6. Drawing the rest from reference TRBV28 and TRBJ2-1, the complete variable domain is DVKVTQSSRYLVKRTGEKVFLECVQDMDHENMFWYRQDPGLGLRLIYFSYDVKMKEKGDIPEGYSVSREKKERFSLILESASTNQTSMYLCASSIGLAGLFFGPGTRLTVL.